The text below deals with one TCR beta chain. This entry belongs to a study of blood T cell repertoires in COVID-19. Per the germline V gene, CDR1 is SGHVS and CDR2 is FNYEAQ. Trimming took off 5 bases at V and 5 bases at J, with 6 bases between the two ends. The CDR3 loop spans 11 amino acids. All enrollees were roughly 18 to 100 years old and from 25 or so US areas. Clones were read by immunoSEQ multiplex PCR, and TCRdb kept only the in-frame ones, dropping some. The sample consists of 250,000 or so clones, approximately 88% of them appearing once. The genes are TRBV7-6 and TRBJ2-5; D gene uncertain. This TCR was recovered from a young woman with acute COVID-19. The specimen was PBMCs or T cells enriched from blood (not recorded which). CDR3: CASSPLETQYF. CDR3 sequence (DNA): TGTGCCAGCAGCCCCCTGGAGACCCAGTACTTC.